These 5 T cell receptor beta chains came from one sample sequenced in a study of blood T cell repertoires in COVID-19. Libraries were prepared by immunoSEQ multiplex PCR; TCRdb keeps only in-frame clonotypes and omits some of them. Here the sample spans 180,000 or so clones, around 80% being singletons. The sample consisted of PBMCs or T cells enriched from blood (not recorded which). All receptors come from a woman in her sixties who had recovered from COVID-19.

This clone turned up a few times. The chain joins TRBV14 to TRBJ1-2, with D tentatively TRBD1 (5 bases). The CDR3 sequence is 12 residues long. CDR1 and CDR2 (germline): SGHDN, FVKESK. V shed 4 bases and J shed 10 bases, with 13 bases lying between them. CDR3 sequence reads: CASSPRGGTYTF. The CDR3 nucleotides read TGTGCCAGCAGCCCTAGGGGAGGGACCTACACCTTC.

The J gene is TRBJ2-3, the V gene TRBV19; a weak D match, TRBD2 (5 bases). This CDR3 region has 14 residues. Germline V CDR1 and CDR2: LNHDA, SQIVND (reference sequence). Trimming pared 7 bases from V and 4 bases from J, leaving 15 bases between. CDR3 loop: CASKEARASDTQYF. For the CDR3, the DNA is TGTGCCAGTAAGGAGGCTCGAGCATCAGATACGCAGTATTTT.

The chain couples TRBV7-9 to TRBJ2-1; a weak D match, TRBD1 (5 bases). This CDR3 has 13 residues. V shed 7 bases and J shed 10 bases, with 17 bases lying between them. The germline CDR1 and CDR2 sequences are SEHNR and FQNEAQ (reference sequence). The CDR3 sequence is CASTPQGGREQFF. The CDR3 DNA reads as TGTGCCAGCACCCCTCAGGGCGGACGCGAGCAGTTCTTC. Full variable domain (outside the CDR3, taken from reference TRBV7-9 and TRBJ2-1): DTGVSQNPRHKITKRGQNVTFRCDPISEHNRLYWYRQTLGQGPEFLTYFQNEAQLEKSRLLSDRFSAERPKGSFSTLEIQRTEQGDSAMYLCASTPQGGREQFFGPGTRLTVL.

The chain employs TRBV27 and TRBJ2-1; D is possibly TRBD1 (5 bases). The CDR3 is made up of 14 amino acids. The germline gives CDR1 MNHEY, CDR2 SMNVEV (reference sequence). Trimming removed 3 bases from V and 7 bases from J, with 13 bases in between. The CDR3 reads CASSFGWGWNEQFF. CDR3 coding DNA: TGTGCCAGCAGTTTCGGATGGGGCTGGAATGAGCAGTTCTTC.

The chain has TRBV5-1 and TRBJ2-3, with D maybe TRBD2 (6 bases). Trimming removed 3 bases from V and 5 bases from J, with 10 bases in between. Looked up from germline, CDR1 is SGHRS and CDR2 is YFSETQ. This CDR3 contains 13 residues. This CDR3 reads CASSSGTEDTQYF. As DNA, the CDR3 is TGCGCCAGCAGCTCTGGGACTGAAGATACGCAGTATTTT. The full variable domain, rest sourced from reference TRBV5-1 and TRBJ2-3, is KAGVTQTPRYLIKTRGQQVTLSCSPISGHRSVSWYQQTPGQGLQFLFEYFSETQRNKGNFPGRFSGRQFSNSRSEMNVSTLELGDSALYLCASSSGTEDTQYFGPGTRLTVL.